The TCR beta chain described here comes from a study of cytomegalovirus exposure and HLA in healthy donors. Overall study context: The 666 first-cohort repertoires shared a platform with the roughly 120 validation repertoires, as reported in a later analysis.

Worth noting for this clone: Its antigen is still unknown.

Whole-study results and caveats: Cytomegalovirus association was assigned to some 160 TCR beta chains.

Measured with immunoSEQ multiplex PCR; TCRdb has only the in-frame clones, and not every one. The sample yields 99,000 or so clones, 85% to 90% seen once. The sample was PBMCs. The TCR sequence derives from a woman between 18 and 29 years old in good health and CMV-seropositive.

The chain's CDR3 is CASHRQGMNTEAFF. The CDR3 DNA reads as TGTGCCAGCCACCGACAGGGGATGAACACTGAAGCTTTCTTT. This chain joins TRBV18 and TRBJ1-1; 8 bases are shared with TRBD1. The germline gives CDR1 KGHSH, CDR2 LQKENI. This CDR3 comprises 14 residues. Trimming at V came to 8 bases and at J to 0 bases, leaving 5 bases not matched to a gene.